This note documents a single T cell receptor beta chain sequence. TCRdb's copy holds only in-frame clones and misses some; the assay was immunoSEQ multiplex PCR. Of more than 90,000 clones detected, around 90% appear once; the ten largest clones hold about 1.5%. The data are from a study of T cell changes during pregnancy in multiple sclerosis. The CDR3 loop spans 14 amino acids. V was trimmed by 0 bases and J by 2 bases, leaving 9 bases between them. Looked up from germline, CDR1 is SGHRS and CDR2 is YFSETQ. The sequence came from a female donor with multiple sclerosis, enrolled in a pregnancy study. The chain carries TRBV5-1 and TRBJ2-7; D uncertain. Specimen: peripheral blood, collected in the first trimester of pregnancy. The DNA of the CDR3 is TGCGCCAGCAGCTTGGGTAGCCCTACCTACGAGCAGTACTTC. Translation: CASSLGSPTYEQYF.